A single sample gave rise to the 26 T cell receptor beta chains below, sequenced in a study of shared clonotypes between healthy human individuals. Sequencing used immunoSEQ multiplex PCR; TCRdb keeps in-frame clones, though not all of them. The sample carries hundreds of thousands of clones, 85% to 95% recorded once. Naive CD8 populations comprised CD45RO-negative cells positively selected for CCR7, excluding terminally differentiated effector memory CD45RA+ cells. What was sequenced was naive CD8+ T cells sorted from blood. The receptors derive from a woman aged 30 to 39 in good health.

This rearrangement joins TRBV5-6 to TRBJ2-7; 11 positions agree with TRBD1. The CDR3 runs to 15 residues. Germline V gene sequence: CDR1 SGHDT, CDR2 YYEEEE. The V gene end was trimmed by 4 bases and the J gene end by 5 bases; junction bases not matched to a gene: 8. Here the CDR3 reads CASSHLRDRGDEQYF. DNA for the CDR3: TGTGCCAGCAGCCATCTCCGGGACAGGGGGGACGAGCAGTACTTC.

CDR3 sequence: CASSDEGYEQYF. CDR3 sequence (DNA): TGCGCCAGCAGTGACGAGGGATACGAGCAGTACTTC. The rearrangement uses TRBV10-2 and TRBJ2-7; D is possibly TRBD2 (5 bases). CDR3 size: 12 residues. CDR1 is WSHSY and CDR2 is SAAADI in the germline V gene. V lost 3 bases, J lost 4 bases, and 7 bases lay in between.

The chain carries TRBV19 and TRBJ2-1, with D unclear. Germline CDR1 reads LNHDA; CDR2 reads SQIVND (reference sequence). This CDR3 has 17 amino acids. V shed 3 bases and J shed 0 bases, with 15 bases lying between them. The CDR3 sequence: CASSMGLDLTSYNEQFF. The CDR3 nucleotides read TGTGCCAGTAGTATGGGGTTAGACCTAACCTCCTACAATGAGCAGTTCTTC.

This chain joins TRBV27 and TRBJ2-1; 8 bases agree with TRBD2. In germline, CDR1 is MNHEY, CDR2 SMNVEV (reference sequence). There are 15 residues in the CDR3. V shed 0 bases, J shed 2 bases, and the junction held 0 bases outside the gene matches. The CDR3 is CASSLSSGAYNEQFF. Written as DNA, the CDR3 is TGTGCCAGCAGTTTATCTAGCGGGGCCTACAATGAGCAGTTCTTC.

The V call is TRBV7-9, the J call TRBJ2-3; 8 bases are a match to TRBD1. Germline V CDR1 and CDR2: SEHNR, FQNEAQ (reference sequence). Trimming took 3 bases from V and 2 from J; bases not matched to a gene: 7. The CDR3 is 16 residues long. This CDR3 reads CASSFGSGQATDTQYF. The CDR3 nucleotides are TGTGCCAGCAGCTTTGGGTCGGGACAGGCCACAGATACGCAGTATTTT.

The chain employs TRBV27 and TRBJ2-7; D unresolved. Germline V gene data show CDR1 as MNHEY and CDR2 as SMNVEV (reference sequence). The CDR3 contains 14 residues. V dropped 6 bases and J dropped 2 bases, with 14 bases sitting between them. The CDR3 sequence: CASSLGGQPYEQYF. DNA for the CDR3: TGTGCCAGCAGCCTGGGTGGGCAACCCTACGAGCAGTACTTC.

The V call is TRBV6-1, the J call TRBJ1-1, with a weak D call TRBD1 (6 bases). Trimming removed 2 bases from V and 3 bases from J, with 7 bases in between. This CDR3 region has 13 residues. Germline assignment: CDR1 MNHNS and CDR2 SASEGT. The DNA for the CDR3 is TGTGCCAGCAGTGAAACAGGGTACACTGAAGCTTTCTTT. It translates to CASSETGYTEAFF.

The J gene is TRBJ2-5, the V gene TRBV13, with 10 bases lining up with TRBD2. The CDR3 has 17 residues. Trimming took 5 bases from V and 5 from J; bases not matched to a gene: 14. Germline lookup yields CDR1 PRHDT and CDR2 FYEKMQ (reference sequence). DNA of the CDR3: TGTGCCAGCAGCCAGAGGCCAGGGCTAGCGGGAGATGAGACCCAGTACTTC. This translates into CASSQRPGLAGDETQYF.

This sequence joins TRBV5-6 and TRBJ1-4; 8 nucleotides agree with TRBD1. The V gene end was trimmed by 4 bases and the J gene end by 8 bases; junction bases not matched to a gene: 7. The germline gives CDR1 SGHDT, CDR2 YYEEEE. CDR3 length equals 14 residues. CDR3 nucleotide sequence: TGTGCCAGCAGCGAAGACAGGGGTGGAGAAAAACTGTTTTTT. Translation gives CASSEDRGGEKLFF.

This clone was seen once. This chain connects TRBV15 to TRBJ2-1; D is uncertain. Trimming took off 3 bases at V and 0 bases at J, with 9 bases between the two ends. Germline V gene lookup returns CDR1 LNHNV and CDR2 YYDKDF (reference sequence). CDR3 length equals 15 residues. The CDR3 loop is CATSSYPNSYNEQFF. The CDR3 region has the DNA TGTGCCACCAGCAGTTATCCTAACTCCTACAATGAGCAGTTCTTC. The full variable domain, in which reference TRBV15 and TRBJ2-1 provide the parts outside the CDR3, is DAMVIQNPRYQVTQFGKPVTLSCSQTLNHNVMYWYQQKSSQAPKLLFHYYDKDFNNEADTPDNFQSRRPNTSFCFLDIRSPGLGDTAMYLCATSSYPNSYNEQFFGPGTRLTVL.

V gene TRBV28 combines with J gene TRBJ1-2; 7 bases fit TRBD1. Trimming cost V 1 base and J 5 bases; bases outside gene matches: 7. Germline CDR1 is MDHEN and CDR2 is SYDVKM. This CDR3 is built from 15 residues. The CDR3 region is CASSLLGQKYYGYTF. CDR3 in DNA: TGTGCCAGCAGTTTATTGGGACAGAAGTATTATGGCTACACCTTC.

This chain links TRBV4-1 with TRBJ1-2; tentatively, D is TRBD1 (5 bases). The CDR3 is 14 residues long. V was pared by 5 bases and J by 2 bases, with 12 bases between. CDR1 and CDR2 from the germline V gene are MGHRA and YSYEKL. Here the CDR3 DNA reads TGCGCCAGCAGCGACCGGGGCCGGAACTATGGCTACACCTTC. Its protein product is CASSDRGRNYGYTF.

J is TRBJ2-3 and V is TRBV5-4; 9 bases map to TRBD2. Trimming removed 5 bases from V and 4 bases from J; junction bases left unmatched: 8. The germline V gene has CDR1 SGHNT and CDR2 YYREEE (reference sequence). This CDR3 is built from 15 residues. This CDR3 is CASSFRASGADTQYF. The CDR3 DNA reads TGTGCCAGCAGTTTTAGGGCTAGCGGGGCAGATACGCAGTATTTT.

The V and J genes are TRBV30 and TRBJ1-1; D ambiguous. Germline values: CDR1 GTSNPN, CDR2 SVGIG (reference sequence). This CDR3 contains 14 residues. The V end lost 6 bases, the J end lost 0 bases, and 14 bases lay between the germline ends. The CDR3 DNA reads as TGTGCCTGCGGAACGGAGGGCATGAACACTGAAGCTTTCTTT. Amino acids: CACGTEGMNTEAFF.

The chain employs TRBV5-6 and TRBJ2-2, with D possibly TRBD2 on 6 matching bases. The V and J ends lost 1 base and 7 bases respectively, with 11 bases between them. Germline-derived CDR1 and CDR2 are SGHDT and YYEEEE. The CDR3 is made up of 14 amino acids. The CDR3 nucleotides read TGTGCCAGCAGCTTGTGGAGGGCCAACGGGGAGCTGTTTTTT. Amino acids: CASSLWRANGELFF. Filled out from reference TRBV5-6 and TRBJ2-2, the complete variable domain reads DAGVTQSPTHLIKTRGQQVTLRCSPKSGHDTVSWYQQALGQGPQFIFQYYEEEERQRGNFPDRFSGHQFPNYSSELNVNALLLGDSALYLCASSLWRANGELFFGEGSRLTVL.

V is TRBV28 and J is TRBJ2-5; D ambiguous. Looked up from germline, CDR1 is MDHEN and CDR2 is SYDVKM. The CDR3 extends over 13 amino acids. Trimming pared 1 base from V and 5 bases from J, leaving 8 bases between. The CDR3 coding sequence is TGTGCCAGCAGTTTATTGATACGGGAGACCCAGTACTTC. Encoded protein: CASSLLIRETQYF. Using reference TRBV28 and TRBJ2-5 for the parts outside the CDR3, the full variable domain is DVKVTQSSRYLVKRTGEKVFLECVQDMDHENMFWYRQDPGLGLRLIYFSYDVKMKEKGDIPEGYSVSREKKERFSLILESASTNQTSMYLCASSLLIRETQYFGPGTRLLVL.

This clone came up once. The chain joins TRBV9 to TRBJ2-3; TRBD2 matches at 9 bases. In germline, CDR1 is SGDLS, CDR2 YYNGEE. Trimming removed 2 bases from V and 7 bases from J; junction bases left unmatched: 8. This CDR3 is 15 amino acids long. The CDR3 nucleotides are TGTGCCAGCAGCGTGGGCGCGGGAGGGGAATATACGCAGTATTTT. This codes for CASSVGAGGEYTQYF.

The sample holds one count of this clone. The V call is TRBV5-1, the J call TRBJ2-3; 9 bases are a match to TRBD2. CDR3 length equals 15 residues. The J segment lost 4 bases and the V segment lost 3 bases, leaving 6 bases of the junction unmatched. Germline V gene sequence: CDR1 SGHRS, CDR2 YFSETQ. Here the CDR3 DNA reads TGCGCCAGCAGCTCCGGGACTAGCCCTTCAGATACGCAGTATTTT. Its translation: CASSSGTSPSDTQYF. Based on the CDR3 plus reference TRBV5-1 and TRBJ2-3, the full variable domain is KAGVTQTPRYLIKTRGQQVTLSCSPISGHRSVSWYQQTPGQGLQFLFEYFSETQRNKGNFPGRFSGRQFSNSRSEMNVSTLELGDSALYLCASSSGTSPSDTQYFGPGTRLTVL.

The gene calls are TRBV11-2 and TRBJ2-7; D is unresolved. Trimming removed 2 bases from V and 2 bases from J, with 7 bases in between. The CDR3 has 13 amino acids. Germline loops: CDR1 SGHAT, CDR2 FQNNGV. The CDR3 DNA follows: TGTGCCAGCAGCTTATCTCGTCCCTACGAGCAGTACTTC. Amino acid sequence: CASSLSRPYEQYF.

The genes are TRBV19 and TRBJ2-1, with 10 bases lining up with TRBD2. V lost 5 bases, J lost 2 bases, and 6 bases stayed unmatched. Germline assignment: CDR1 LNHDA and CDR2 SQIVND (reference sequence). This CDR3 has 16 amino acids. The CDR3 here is CASSVTSGMTYNEQFF. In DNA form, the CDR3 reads TGTGCCAGTAGTGTCACTAGCGGGATGACCTACAATGAGCAGTTCTTC.

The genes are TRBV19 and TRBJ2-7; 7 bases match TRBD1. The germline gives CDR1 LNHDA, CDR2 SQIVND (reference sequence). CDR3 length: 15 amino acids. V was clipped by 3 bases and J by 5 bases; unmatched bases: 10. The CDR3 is CASSIWTGGRDEQYF. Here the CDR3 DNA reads TGTGCCAGTAGTATTTGGACAGGTGGACGTGACGAGCAGTACTTC.

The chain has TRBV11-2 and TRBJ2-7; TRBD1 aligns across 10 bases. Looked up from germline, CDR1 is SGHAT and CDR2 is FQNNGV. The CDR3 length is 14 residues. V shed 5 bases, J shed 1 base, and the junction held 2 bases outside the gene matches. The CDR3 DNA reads TGTGCCAGCAGCCCGGGACAGGGGTCCTACGAGCAGTACTTC. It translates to CASSPGQGSYEQYF.

This CDR3 is CASSQLAVDYEQYF. CDR3 nucleotide sequence: TGTGCCAGCAGCCAGCTAGCGGTTGACTACGAGCAGTACTTC. This chain joins TRBV14 and TRBJ2-7, with TRBD2 matching 7 bases. From germline, CDR1 is SGHDN and CDR2 FVKESK. The J segment lost 3 bases and the V segment lost 3 bases, leaving 5 bases of the junction unmatched. CDR3 size: 14 residues.

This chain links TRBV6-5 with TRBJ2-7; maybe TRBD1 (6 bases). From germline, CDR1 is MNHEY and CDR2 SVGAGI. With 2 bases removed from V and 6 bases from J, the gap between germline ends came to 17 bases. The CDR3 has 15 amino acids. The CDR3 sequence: CASSYTTGSPVEQYF. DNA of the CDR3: TGTGCCAGCAGTTACACCACAGGGTCCCCCGTCGAGCAGTACTTC.

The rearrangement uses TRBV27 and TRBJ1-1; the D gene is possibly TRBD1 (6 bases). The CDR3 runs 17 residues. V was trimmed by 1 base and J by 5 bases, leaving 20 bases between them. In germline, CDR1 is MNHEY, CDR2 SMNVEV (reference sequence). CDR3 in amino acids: CASSLLGARGSGTEAFF. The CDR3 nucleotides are TGTGCCAGCAGTTTATTGGGGGCGCGGGGTAGTGGGACTGAAGCTTTCTTT.

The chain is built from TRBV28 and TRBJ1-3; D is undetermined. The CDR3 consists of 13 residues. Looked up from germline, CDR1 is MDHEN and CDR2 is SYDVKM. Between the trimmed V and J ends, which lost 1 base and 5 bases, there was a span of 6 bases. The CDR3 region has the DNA TGTGCCAGCAGTTTATCCCGTCGAAACACCATATATTTT. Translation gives CASSLSRRNTIYF.